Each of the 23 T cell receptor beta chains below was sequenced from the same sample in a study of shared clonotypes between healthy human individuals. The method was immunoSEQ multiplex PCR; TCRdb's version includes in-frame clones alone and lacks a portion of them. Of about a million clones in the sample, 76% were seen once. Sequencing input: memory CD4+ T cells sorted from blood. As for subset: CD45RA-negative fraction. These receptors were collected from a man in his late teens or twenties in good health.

CDR3 nucleotide sequence: TGCGCCAGCAGCTTCCGGGACGGATACAATGAGCAGTTCTTC. Protein product: CASSFRDGYNEQFF. The V gene is TRBV5-1, the J gene TRBJ2-1, with D perhaps assigned TRBD1 or TRBD2 (5 bases each). The length of the CDR3 is 14 residues. Trimming left V 2 bases short and J 4 bases short, with 10 bases between. Germline V CDR1 and CDR2: SGHRS, YFSETQ.

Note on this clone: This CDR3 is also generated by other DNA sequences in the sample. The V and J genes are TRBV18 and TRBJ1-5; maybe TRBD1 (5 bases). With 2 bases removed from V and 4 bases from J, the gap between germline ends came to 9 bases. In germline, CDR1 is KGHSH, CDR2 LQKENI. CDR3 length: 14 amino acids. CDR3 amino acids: CASSPGRGNQPQHF. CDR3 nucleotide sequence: TGTGCCAGCTCACCAGGGAGGGGAAATCAGCCCCAGCATTTT.

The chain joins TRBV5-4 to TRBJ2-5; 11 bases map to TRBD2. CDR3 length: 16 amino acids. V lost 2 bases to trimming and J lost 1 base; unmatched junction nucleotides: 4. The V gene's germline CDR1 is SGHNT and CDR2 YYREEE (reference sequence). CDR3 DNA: TGTGCCAGCAGCTTCCGACTAGCGGGGAGCCAAGAGACCCAGTACTTC. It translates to CASSFRLAGSQETQYF.

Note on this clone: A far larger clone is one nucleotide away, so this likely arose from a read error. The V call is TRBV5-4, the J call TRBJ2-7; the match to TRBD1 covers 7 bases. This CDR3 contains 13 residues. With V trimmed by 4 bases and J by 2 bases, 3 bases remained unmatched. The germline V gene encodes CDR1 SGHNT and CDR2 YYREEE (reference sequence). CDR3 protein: CASSQGQTYEQYF. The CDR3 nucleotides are TGTGCCAGCAGCCAGGGACAGACCTACGAGCAGTACTTC.

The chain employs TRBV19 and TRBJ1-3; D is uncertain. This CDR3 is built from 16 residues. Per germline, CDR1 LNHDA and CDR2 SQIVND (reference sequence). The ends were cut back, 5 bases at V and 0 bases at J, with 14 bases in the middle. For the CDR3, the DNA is TGTGCCAGTAGTCCGACTAGATCGAGCTCTGGAAACACCATATATTTT. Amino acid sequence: CASSPTRSSSGNTIYF.

CDR3 residues: CASSLQGLGQYF. The CDR3 DNA reads TGTGCCAGCAGCCTACAGGGACTAGGGCAGTATTTT. The genes are TRBV11-2 and TRBJ2-3; 8 nucleotides match TRBD2. After removal of 5 bases from V and 11 bases from J, the junction contained 6 bases not matched to a gene. The CDR3 runs 12 residues. The V gene's germline CDR1 is SGHAT and CDR2 FQNNGV. Full variable domain (remainder filled in from reference TRBV11-2 and TRBJ2-3): EAGVAQSPRYKIIEKRQSVAFWCNPISGHATLYWYQQILGQGPKLLIQFQNNGVVDDSQLPKDRFSAERLKGVDSTLKIQPAKLEDSAVYLCASSLQGLGQYFGPGTRLTVL.

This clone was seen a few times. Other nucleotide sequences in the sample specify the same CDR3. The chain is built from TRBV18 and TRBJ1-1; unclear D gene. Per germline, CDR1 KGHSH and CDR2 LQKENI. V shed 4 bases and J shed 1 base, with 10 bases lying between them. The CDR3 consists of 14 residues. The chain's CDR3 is CASSLMTGNTEAFF. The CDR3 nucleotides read TGTGCCAGCTCACTGATGACGGGGAACACTGAAGCTTTCTTT.

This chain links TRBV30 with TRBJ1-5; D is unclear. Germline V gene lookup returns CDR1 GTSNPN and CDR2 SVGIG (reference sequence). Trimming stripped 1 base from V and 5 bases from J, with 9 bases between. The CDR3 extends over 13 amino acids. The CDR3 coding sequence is TGTGCCTGGAGTGATAGGATGGATCAGCCCCAGCATTTT. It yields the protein CAWSDRMDQPQHF. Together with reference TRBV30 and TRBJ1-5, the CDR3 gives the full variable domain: SQTIHQWPATLVQPVGSPLSLECTVEGTSNPNLYWYRQAAGRGLQLLFYSVGIGQISSEVPQNLSASRPQDRQFILSSKKLLLSDSGFYLCAWSDRMDQPQHFGDGTRLSIL.

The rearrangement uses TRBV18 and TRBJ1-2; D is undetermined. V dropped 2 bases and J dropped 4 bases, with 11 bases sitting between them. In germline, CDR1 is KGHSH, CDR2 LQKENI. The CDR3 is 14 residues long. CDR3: CASSPFGRAYGYTF. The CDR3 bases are TGTGCCAGCTCACCATTCGGACGGGCCTATGGCTACACCTTC.

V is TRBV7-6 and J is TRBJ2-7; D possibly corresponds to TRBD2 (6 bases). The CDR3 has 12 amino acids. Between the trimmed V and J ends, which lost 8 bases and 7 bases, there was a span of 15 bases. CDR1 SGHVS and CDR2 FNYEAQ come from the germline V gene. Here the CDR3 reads CASGNPAGEQYF. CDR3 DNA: TGTGCCAGCGGCAACCCGGCGGGAGAGCAGTACTTC.

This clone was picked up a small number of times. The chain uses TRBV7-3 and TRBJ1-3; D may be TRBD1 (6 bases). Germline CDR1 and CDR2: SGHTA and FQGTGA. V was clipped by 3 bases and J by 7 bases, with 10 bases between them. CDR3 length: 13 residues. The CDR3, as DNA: TGTGCCAGCAGCTTCTCCACAGGGAACACCATATATTTT. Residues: CASSFSTGNTIYF.

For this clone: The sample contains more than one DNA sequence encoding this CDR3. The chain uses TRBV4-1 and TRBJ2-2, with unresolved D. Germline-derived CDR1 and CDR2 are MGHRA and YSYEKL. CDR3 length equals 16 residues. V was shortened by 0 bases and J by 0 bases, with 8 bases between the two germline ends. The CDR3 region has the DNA TGCGCCAGCAGCCAAGAGCCGGCCCCGAACACCGGGGAGCTGTTTTTT. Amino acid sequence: CASSQEPAPNTGELFF.

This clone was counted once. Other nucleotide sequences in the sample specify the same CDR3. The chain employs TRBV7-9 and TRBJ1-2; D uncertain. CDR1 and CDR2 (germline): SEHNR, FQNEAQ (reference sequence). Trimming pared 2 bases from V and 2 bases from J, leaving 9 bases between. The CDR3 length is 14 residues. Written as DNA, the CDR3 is TGTGCCAGCAGCTTAAGGGCAGCGAACTATGGCTACACCTTC. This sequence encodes CASSLRAANYGYTF.

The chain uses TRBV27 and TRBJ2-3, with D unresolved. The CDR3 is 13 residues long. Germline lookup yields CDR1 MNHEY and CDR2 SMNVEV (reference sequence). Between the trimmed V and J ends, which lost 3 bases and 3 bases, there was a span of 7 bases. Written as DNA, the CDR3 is TGTGCCAGCAGTTTGAGGAAAACAGATACGCAGTATTTT. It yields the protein CASSLRKTDTQYF.

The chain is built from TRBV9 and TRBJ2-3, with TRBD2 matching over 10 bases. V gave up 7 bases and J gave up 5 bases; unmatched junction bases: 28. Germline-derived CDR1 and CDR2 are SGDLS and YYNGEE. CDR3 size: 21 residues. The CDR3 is CASSLGQGEFARASGRDTQYF. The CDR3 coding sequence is TGTGCCAGCTCCCTAGGGCAGGGGGAGTTTGCTCGGGCTAGCGGGAGAGATACGCAGTATTTT.

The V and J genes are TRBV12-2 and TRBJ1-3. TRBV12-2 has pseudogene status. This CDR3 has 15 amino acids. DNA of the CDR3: TGTGCAAGTCGCCCAAACAAGAGCTCTGGAAACACCATATATTTT. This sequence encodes CASRPNKSSGNTIYF.

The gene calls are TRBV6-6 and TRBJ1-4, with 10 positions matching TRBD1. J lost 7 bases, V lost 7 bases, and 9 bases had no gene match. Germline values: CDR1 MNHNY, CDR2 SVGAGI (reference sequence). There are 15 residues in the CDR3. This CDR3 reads CASTVGTGVTEKLFF. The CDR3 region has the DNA TGTGCCAGCACCGTAGGGACAGGGGTGACTGAAAAACTGTTTTTT.

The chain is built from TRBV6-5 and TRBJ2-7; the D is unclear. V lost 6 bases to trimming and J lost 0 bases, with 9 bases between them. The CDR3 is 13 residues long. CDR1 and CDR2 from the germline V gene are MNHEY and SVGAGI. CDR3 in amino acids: CASSLKSSYEQYF. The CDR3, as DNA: TGTGCCAGCAGCTTAAAAAGCTCCTACGAGCAGTACTTC.

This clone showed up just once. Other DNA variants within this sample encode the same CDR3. In nucleotides, the CDR3 is TGTGCCAGCTCACCACCAGCTAGCGGCTACAATGAGCAGTTCTTC. It codes for CASSPPASGYNEQFF. The chain combines TRBV18 with TRBJ2-1; TRBD2 matches at 7 bases. This CDR3 has 15 residues. V gave up 0 bases and J gave up 3 bases; unmatched junction bases: 2. Germline V gene lookup returns CDR1 KGHSH and CDR2 LQKENI.

CDR3 sequence (DNA): TGCGCCAGCAGTAGGCAGTCCCAGAATGAAAAACTGTTTTTT. Its translation is CASSRQSQNEKLFF. This chain links TRBV5-1 with TRBJ1-4; D is undetermined. V was cut by 5 bases and J by 5 bases, with 13 bases left in between. This CDR3 has 14 residues. Germline loops: CDR1 SGHRS, CDR2 YFSETQ.

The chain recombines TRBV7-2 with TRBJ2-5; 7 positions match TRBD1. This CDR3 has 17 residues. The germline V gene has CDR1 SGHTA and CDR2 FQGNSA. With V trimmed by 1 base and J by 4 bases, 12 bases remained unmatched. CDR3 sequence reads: CASSLGDRALSGETQYF. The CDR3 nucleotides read TGTGCCAGCAGCTTAGGTGACAGGGCACTGTCGGGAGAGACCCAGTACTTC.

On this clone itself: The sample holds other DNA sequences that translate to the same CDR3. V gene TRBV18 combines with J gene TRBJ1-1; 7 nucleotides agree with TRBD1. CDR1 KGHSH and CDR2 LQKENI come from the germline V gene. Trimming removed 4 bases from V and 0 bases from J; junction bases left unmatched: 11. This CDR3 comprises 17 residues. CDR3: CASSLVRQGTMNTEAFF. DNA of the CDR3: TGTGCCAGCTCACTAGTTCGACAGGGAACCATGAACACTGAAGCTTTCTTT.

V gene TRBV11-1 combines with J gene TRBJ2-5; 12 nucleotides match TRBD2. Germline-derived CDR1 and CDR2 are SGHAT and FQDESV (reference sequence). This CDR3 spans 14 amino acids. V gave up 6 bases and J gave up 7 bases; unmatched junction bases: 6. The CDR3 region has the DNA TGTGCCAGCAGAAGACTAGCGGGGGACGGGACCCAGTACTTC. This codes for CASRRLAGDGTQYF.